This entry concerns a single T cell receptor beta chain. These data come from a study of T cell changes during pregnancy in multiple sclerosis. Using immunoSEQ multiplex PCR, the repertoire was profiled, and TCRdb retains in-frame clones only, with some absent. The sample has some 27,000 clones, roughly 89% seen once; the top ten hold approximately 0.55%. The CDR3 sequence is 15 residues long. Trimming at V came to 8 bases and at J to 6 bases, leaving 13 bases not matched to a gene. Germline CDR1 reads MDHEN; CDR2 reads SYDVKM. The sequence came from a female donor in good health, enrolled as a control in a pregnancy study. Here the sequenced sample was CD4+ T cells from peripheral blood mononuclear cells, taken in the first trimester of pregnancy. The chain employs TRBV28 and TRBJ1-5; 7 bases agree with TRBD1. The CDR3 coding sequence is TGTGCCAGCTGTACGGGGGCAGGGGGTTTTCAGCCCCAGCATTTT. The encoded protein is CASCTGAGGFQPQHF. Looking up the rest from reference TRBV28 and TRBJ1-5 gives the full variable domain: DVKVTQSSRYLVKRTGEKVFLECVQDMDHENMFWYRQDPGLGLRLIYFSYDVKMKEKGDIPEGYSVSREKKERFSLILESASTNQTSMYLCASCTGAGGFQPQHFGDGTRLSIL.